Following are 12 T cell receptor beta chains from one sample sequenced in a study of T cells and Merkel cell carcinoma outcomes. Clones were sequenced by immunoSEQ multiplex PCR, and TCRdb holds only the in-frame ones, with some missing. The sample holds 15,000 to 16,000 clones, 75% to 85% seen once. Sequencing was performed on tumor tissue from Merkel cell carcinoma. The receptors here all came from a human donor with Merkel cell carcinoma.

The genes are TRBV25-1 and TRBJ1-1; a weak D match, TRBD1 (5 bases). The CDR3 has 13 residues. Per germline, CDR1 MGHDK and CDR2 SYGVNS. V gave up 2 bases and J gave up 11 bases, with 15 bases separating them. The CDR3 spells CASSEPGLGEAFF. As DNA, the CDR3 is TGTGCCAGCAGTGAACCAGGGCTGGGTGAGGCTTTCTTT.

This clone showed up just a few times. J is TRBJ1-1 and V is TRBV5-5; D gene unclear. V dropped 2 bases and J dropped 4 bases, with 12 bases sitting between them. Per the germline V gene, CDR1 is SGHKS and CDR2 is YYEKEE (reference sequence). CDR3 size: 14 residues. CDR3 sequence (DNA): TGTGCCAGCAGCTTTGTGACAACGACCACTGAAGCTTTCTTT. The encoded protein is CASSFVTTTTEAFF.

The chain combines TRBV6-6 with TRBJ1-1, with D maybe TRBD1 (5 bases). The germline V and J ends were trimmed by 2 bases and 3 bases, with 7 bases remaining between them. In germline, CDR1 is MNHNY, CDR2 SVGAGI (reference sequence). The CDR3 is 13 residues long. The DNA for the CDR3 is TGTGCCAGCAGTTACCAGGGTTACACTGAAGCTTTCTTT. Residues: CASSYQGYTEAFF.

This sequence joins TRBV4-1 and TRBJ1-3, with a possible D match to TRBD1 (6 bases). The CDR3 totals 16 residues. The germline V and J ends were trimmed by 4 bases and 0 bases, with 13 bases remaining between them. Looked up from germline, CDR1 is MGHRA and CDR2 is YSYEKL. CDR3 in DNA: TGCGCCAGCAGCCGACCGGGACACAACTCTGGAAACACCATATATTTT. It yields the protein CASSRPGHNSGNTIYF.

This clone appeared a single time. The chain couples TRBV5-1 to TRBJ1-1, with D possibly being TRBD1 (6 bases). The CDR3 loop spans 15 amino acids. The germline V gene encodes CDR1 SGHRS and CDR2 YFSETQ. V shed 0 bases and J shed 0 bases, with 9 bases lying between them. The CDR3 loop is CASSLGDIMNTEAFF. The CDR3 region has the DNA TGCGCCAGCAGCTTGGGGGACATCATGAACACTGAAGCTTTCTTT.

The chain is built from TRBV19 and TRBJ1-2; 7 positions match TRBD1. Germline CDR1 and CDR2: LNHDA and SQIVND (reference sequence). Trimming removed 6 bases from V and 7 bases from J; junction bases left unmatched: 11. The CDR3 has 14 residues. The CDR3 DNA is TGTGCCAGTAGGCAGGCAGGGGGAGTCTCTGGCTACACCTTC. Its translation is CASRQAGGVSGYTF.

The rearrangement uses TRBV5-1 and TRBJ1-6, with 10 bases aligning to TRBD1. This CDR3 has 14 residues. Germline CDR1 SGHRS, CDR2 YFSETQ. J gave up 10 bases and V 4 bases, and 5 bases lay outside the gene matches. The CDR3 protein is CASSLDRGSSPLHF. The CDR3 DNA follows: TGCGCCAGCAGCCTGGACAGGGGGAGCTCACCCCTCCACTTT.

V is TRBV6-1 and J is TRBJ1-1; 7 bases match TRBD1. There are 15 residues in the CDR3. Germline lookup yields CDR1 MNHNS and CDR2 SASEGT. V dropped 5 bases and J dropped 1; count of bases not matched to a gene: 7. The CDR3 region is CASSPQGPANTEAFF. CDR3 bases: TGTGCCAGCAGTCCACAGGGGCCGGCGAACACTGAAGCTTTCTTT.

The V gene is TRBV7-2, the J gene TRBJ1-2, with D perhaps TRBD1 (6 bases). Trimming cost V 5 bases and J 4 bases, with 17 bases left between them. Germline CDR1 reads SGHTA; CDR2 reads FQGNSA. This CDR3 contains 15 residues. The CDR3 DNA is TGTGCCAGCAGCCTAACAGGGCCCGGGGGCTATGGCTACACCTTC. Protein sequence: CASSLTGPGGYGYTF.

The chain combines TRBV27 with TRBJ2-7; weak D call: TRBD2 (5 bases). The V and J ends lost 4 bases and 6 bases respectively, with 22 bases between them. The CDR3 consists of 16 residues. Germline V gives CDR1 MNHEY, CDR2 SMNVEV (reference sequence). This CDR3 reads CASSSMTGSNLPEQYF. The CDR3, as DNA: TGTGCCAGCAGTTCGATGACGGGGAGTAACCTTCCCGAGCAGTACTTC.

The gene calls are TRBV28 and TRBJ2-4; D is tentatively TRBD1 or TRBD2 (5 bases each). The CDR3 consists of 13 residues. V shed 4 bases and J shed 7 bases, with 11 bases lying between them. Germline V gene sequence: CDR1 MDHEN, CDR2 SYDVKM. CDR3 bases: TGTGCCAGCAGTTCAGGGTCGGGGAACATTCAGTACTTC. Translation: CASSSGSGNIQYF.

The V and J genes are TRBV29-1 and TRBJ1-1; D gene unclear. The CDR3 length is 14 residues. From germline, CDR1 is SQVTM and CDR2 ANQGSEA. The V end lost 1 base, the J end lost 2 bases, and 11 bases lay between the germline ends. The CDR3 DNA is TGCAGCGTTGAAGCAGGTGGAGTTAACACTGAAGCTTTCTTT. Translation gives CSVEAGGVNTEAFF.